This TCR beta chain is drawn from a study of radiotherapy plus CTLA-4 blockade in lung cancer. Study-wide context: There were objective responses in roughly a sixth of patients, and around 32% had disease control. Study-wide findings and caveats: Reports state that early shifts in blood T cell clones, with interferon-beta, best predicted response. Subsequent to radiotherapy plus ipilimumab, tumor-derived TCR clones underwent expansion in blood.

The protocol was immunoSEQ multiplex PCR, while the TCRdb copy is restricted to in-frame clones and leaves out a portion. The sample contains about 80,000 clones, under 90% of which appear only once. Each patient with chemo-refractory metastatic non-small-cell lung cancer was treated with focal radiation plus CTLA-4 blockade using ipilimumab. Trimming pared 4 bases from V and 2 bases from J, leaving 14 bases between. The germline V gene encodes CDR1 SGHRS and CDR2 YFSETQ. This CDR3 spans 15 amino acids. This clone occurred once. What it recognizes is unknown. Sequencing was performed on peripheral blood, taken from a patient treated with radiotherapy plus ipilimumab. This receptor was taken from a human donor with non-small cell lung cancer who had stable disease on radiotherapy plus ipilimumab. The chain carries TRBV5-1 and TRBJ2-3, with unresolved D. The DNA of the CDR3 is TGCGCCAGCAGCCCCTATTCCTTCGACACAGATACGCAGTATTTT. This sequence encodes CASSPYSFDTDTQYF. Full variable domain (outside the CDR3, taken from reference TRBV5-1 and TRBJ2-3): KAGVTQTPRYLIKTRGQQVTLSCSPISGHRSVSWYQQTPGQGLQFLFEYFSETQRNKGNFPGRFSGRQFSNSRSEMNVSTLELGDSALYLCASSPYSFDTDTQYFGPGTRLTVL.